This is a list of T cell receptor beta chains from one sample in a study of CD8 T cells in ankylosing spondylitis. TCRdb called the 5' RACE reads again in MiXCR, with one record for every CDR3 protein. The sample contains a few hundred thousand distinct CDR3 sequences, 10% to 13% of which appear only once. The sequencing sample was made of blood, either unsorted or a sorted T cell fraction (not recorded which). The receptors come from a male donor with ankylosing spondylitis or in good health (not recorded which). Each CDR3 is given with its conserved first and last residue. Each record gives: clone size, D gene, CDR3 length, J gene, V gene, CDR3 protein, CDR3 DNA. A D gene is named only where the DNA matches it firmly. Not every row has a clone size; where given, it reads once, few, many or a size class.

many - 12 TRBJ2-7 TRBV5-6 CASSLSEGGQYF TGTGCCAGCAGCTTGTCAGAGGGAGGGCAGTACTTC
many TRBD1 15 TRBJ1-3 TRBV12-3/TRBV12-4 CASSNTGTARNTIYF TGTGCCAGCAGTAATACGGGGACAGCCCGAAACACCATATATTTT
- - 14 TRBJ2-7 TRBV6-1 CASSPSLLSYEQYF TGTGCCAGCAGTCCCAGCCTGTTATCCTACGAGCAGTACTTC
- - 16 TRBJ1-3 TRBV24-1 CATSEKPPGHGNTIYF TGTGCCACCAGTGAGAAACCACCGGGACACGGAAACACCATATATTTT
- - 19 TRBJ2-4 TRBV7-3 CASSLDPYGWEDGKNIQYF TGTGCCAGCAGCTTAGACCCCTACGGGTGGGAGGATGGCAAAAACATTCAGTACTTC
medium-sized TRBD1 14 TRBJ2-7 TRBV6-5 CASSFRGPVDEQYF TGTGCCAGCAGCTTCAGGGGGCCGGTCGACGAGCAGTACTTC
many - 13 TRBJ2-1 TRBV4-2 CASSQESSNEQFF TGTGCCAGCAGCCAAGAGTCAAGTAATGAGCAGTTCTTC
many TRBD1 14 TRBJ2-7 TRBV5-5 CASRTGTGPYEQYF TGTGCCAGCAGAACCGGGACAGGACCCTACGAGCAGTACTTC
many - 15 TRBJ2-7 TRBV24-1 CATSATDGAAYEQYF TGTGCCACCAGTGCCACCGACGGGGCCGCCTACGAGCAGTACTTC
few - 16 TRBJ2-1 TRBV10-3 CAISVGGQGPVNEQFF TGTGCCATCAGTGTCGGTGGGCAGGGCCCTGTCAATGAGCAGTTCTTC
- - 15 TRBJ2-4 TRBV4-2 CASSQVRLAKNIQYF TGTGCCAGCAGCCAAGTCCGCCTAGCCAAAAACATTCAGTACTTC
- - 13 TRBJ2-1 TRBV29-1 CSERRTAYNEQFF TGCAGCGAAAGGCGGACGGCCTACAATGAGCAGTTCTTC
many TRBD1 14 TRBJ1-1 TRBV29-1 CSAAGQGRSTEAFF TGCAGCGCAGCGGGACAGGGACGGTCGACTGAAGCTTTCTTT
- - 14 TRBJ2-3 TRBV27 CASRPGVSTDTQYF TGTGCCAGCAGACCTGGGGTAAGCACAGATACGCAGTATTTT
many - 15 TRBJ1-5 TRBV28 CASSAESGFGQPQHF TGTGCCAGCAGTGCGGAATCAGGGTTCGGTCAGCCCCAGCATTTT
few - 14 TRBJ2-1 TRBV5-1 CASSPQAARGEQFF TGCGCCAGCAGCCCCCAAGCCGCCAGGGGTGAGCAGTTCTTC
many - 13 TRBJ1-2 TRBV29-1 CSVEEDSSAGYTF TGCAGCGTTGAAGAGGACAGTTCCGCCGGCTACACCTTC